This T cell receptor beta chain was obtained from a study of OX40 agonist ivuxolimab in advanced cancers. Turning to the study itself: Past anti-PD-1, anti-PD-L1 or anti-CTLA-4 therapy was accepted, and 35% to 45% had received some.

About this clone itself: Its specificity is not known.

The study's findings and limits: Patients with a partial response at 0.1-3.0 mg/kg had among the lowest clonal expansion. It was also the case that some nonresponders had low normalized T-cell clonal expansion.

Clones were sequenced by immunoSEQ multiplex PCR, and TCRdb holds only the in-frame ones, with some missing. Of tens of thousands of clones in the sample, 84% were seen once. This CDR3 spans 15 amino acids. The germline V gene encodes CDR1 MDHEN and CDR2 SYDVKM. V was cut by 4 bases and J by 6 bases, with 19 bases left in between. Systemic immunosuppression or autoimmune disease history was grounds to exclude patients. The specimen comprised CD4+ or CD8+ T cells sorted from blood, sampled in a trial of the OX40 agonist ivuxolimab. V gene TRBV28 combines with J gene TRBJ2-7; D is unresolved. The source is an adult with an advanced solid tumor such as melanoma, head and neck, liver or kidney cancer. CDR3 DNA: TGTGCCAGCAGTTCTGTGGGCTGGGTCGCTGGCGAGCAGTACTTC. It is translated as CASSSVGWVAGEQYF.